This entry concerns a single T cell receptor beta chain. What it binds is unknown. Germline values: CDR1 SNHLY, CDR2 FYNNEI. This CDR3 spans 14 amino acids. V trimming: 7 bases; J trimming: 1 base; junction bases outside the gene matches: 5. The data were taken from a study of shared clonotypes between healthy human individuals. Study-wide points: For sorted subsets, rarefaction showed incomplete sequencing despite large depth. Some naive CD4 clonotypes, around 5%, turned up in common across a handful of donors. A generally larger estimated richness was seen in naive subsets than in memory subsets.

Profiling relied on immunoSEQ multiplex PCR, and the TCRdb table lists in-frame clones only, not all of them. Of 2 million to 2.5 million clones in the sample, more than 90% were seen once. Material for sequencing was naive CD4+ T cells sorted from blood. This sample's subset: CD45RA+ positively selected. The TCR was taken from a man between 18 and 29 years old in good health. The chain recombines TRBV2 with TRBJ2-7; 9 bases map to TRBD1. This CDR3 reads CASNGQGLSYEQYF. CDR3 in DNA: TGTGCCAGCAACGGACAGGGGTTATCCTACGAGCAGTACTTC.